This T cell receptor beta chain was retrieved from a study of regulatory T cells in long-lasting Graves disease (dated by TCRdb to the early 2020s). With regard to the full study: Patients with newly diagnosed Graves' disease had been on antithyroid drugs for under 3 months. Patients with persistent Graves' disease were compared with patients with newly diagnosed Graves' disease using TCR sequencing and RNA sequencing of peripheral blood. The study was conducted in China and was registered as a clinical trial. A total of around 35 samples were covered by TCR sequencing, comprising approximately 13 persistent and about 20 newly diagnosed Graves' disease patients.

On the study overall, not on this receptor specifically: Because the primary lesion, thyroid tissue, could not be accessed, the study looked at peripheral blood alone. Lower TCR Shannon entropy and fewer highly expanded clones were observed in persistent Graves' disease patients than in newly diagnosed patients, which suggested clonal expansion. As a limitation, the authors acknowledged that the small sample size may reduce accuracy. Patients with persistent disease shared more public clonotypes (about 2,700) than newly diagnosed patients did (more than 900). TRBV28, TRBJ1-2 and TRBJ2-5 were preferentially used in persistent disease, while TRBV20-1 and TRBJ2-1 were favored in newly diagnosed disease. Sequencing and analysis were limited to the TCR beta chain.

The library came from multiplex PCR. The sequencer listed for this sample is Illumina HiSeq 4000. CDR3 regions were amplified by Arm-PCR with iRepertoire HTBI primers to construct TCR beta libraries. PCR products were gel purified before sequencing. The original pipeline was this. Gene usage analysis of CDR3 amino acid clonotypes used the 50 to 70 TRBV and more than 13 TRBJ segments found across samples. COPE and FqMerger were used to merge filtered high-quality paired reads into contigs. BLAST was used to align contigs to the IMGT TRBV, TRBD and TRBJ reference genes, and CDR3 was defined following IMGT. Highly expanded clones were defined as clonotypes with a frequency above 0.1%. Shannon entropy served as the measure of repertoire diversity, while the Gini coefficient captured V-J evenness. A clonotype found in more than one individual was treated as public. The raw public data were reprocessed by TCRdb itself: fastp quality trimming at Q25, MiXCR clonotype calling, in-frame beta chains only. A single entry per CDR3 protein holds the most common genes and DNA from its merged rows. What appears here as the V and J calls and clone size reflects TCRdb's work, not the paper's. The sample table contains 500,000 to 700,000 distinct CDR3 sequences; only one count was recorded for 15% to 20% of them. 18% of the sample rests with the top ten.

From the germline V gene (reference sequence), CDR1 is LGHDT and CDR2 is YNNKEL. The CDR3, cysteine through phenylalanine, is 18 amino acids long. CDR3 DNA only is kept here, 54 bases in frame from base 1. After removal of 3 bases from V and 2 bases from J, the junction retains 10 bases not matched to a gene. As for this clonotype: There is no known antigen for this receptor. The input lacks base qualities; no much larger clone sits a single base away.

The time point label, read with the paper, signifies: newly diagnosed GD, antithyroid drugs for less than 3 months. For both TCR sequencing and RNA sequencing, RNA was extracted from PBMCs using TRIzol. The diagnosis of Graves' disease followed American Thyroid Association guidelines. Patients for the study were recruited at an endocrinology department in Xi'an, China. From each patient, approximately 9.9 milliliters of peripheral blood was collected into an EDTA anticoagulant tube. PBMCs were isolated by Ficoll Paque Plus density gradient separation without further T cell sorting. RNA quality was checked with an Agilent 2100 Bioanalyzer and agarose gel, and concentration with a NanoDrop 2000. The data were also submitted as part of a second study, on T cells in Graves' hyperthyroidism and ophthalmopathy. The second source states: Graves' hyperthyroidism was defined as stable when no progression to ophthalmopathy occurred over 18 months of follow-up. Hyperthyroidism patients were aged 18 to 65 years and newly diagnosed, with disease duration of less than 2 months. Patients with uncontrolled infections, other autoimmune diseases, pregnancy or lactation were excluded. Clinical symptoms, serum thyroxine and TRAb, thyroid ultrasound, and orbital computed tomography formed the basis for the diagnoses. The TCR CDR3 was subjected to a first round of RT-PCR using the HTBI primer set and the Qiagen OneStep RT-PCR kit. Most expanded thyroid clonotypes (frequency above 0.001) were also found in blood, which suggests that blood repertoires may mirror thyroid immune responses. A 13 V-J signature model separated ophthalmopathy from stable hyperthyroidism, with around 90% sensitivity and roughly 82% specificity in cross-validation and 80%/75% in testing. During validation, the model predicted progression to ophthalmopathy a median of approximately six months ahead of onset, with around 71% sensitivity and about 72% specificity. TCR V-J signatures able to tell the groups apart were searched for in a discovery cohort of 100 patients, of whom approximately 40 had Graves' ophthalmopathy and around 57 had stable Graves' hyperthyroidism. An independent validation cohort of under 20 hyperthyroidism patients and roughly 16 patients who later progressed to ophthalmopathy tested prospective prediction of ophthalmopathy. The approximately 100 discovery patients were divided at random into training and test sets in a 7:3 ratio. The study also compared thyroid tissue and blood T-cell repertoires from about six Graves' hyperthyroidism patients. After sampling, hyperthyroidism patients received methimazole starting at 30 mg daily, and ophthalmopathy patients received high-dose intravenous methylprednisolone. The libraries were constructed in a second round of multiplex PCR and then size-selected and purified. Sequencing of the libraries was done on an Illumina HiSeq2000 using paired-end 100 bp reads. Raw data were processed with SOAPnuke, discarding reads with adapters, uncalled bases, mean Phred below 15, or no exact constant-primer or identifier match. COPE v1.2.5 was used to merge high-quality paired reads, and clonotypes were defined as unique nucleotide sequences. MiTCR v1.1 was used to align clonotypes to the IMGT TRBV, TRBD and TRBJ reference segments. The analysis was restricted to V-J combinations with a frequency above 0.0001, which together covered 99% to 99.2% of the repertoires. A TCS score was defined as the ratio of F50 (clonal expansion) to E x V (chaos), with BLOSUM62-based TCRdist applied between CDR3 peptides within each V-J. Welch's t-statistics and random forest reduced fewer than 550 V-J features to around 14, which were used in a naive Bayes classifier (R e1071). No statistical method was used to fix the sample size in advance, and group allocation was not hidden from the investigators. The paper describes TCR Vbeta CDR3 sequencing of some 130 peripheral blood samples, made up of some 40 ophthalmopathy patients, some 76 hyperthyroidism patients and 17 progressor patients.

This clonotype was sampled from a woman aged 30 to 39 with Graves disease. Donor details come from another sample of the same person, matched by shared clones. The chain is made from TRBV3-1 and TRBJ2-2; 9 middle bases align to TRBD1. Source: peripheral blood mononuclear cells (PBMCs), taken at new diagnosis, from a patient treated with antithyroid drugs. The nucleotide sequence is TGTGCCAGCAGCCAGGGAACAGGGGGCCTTATCAACACCGGGGAGCTGTTTTTT. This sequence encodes CASSQGTGGLINTGELFF.